This record concerns one TCR beta chain sequence. The study drew participants aged about 18 to 89 years from about two dozen US areas. Clinical history reported by participants formed the basis on which cohorts were assigned. What the recovered Cohort 3 donors had was two negative PCRs, clearance, or symptom resolution. V lost 0 bases, J lost 0 bases, and 5 bases lay in between. The CDR3 has 14 residues. CDR1 and CDR2 (germline): LNHNV, YYDKDF (reference sequence). Libraries were prepared by immunoSEQ multiplex PCR; TCRdb keeps only in-frame clonotypes and omits some of them. The sample shows roughly 150,000 clones, roughly 80% of them seen only once. This entry is derived from a study of blood T cell repertoires in COVID-19.

The chain links TRBV15 to TRBJ1-2; D is unclear. This TCR was sampled from a woman in her sixties who had recovered from COVID-19. Sequenced material: PBMCs or T cells enriched from blood (not recorded which). The CDR3 loop is CATSREASNYGYTF. The CDR3 DNA is TGTGCCACCAGCAGAGAGGCCTCTAACTATGGCTACACCTTC.